This TCR beta chain originates from a study of beta chain features in type 1 diabetes. The V and J ends lost 6 bases and 2 bases respectively, with 11 bases between them. The CDR3 totals 13 residues. The germline V gene encodes CDR1 KGHSH and CDR2 LQKENI. The investigators reverse transcribed all of the isolated RNA, so they sequenced expressed TCRB transcripts. Measured with immunoSEQ multiplex PCR; TCRdb has only the in-frame clones, and not every one. The sample records roughly 370,000 clones, approximately 15% being singletons. The V and J genes are TRBV18 and TRBJ2-7; a weak D match, TRBD2 (6 bases). The material sequenced was naive CD4+ T cells from blood. The source of this sequence is a man aged 30 to 45 in good health. CDR3 nucleotide sequence: TGTGCCAGCTCTCTCGGGGGAACCTACGAGCAGTACGTC. It is translated as CASSLGGTYEQYV.